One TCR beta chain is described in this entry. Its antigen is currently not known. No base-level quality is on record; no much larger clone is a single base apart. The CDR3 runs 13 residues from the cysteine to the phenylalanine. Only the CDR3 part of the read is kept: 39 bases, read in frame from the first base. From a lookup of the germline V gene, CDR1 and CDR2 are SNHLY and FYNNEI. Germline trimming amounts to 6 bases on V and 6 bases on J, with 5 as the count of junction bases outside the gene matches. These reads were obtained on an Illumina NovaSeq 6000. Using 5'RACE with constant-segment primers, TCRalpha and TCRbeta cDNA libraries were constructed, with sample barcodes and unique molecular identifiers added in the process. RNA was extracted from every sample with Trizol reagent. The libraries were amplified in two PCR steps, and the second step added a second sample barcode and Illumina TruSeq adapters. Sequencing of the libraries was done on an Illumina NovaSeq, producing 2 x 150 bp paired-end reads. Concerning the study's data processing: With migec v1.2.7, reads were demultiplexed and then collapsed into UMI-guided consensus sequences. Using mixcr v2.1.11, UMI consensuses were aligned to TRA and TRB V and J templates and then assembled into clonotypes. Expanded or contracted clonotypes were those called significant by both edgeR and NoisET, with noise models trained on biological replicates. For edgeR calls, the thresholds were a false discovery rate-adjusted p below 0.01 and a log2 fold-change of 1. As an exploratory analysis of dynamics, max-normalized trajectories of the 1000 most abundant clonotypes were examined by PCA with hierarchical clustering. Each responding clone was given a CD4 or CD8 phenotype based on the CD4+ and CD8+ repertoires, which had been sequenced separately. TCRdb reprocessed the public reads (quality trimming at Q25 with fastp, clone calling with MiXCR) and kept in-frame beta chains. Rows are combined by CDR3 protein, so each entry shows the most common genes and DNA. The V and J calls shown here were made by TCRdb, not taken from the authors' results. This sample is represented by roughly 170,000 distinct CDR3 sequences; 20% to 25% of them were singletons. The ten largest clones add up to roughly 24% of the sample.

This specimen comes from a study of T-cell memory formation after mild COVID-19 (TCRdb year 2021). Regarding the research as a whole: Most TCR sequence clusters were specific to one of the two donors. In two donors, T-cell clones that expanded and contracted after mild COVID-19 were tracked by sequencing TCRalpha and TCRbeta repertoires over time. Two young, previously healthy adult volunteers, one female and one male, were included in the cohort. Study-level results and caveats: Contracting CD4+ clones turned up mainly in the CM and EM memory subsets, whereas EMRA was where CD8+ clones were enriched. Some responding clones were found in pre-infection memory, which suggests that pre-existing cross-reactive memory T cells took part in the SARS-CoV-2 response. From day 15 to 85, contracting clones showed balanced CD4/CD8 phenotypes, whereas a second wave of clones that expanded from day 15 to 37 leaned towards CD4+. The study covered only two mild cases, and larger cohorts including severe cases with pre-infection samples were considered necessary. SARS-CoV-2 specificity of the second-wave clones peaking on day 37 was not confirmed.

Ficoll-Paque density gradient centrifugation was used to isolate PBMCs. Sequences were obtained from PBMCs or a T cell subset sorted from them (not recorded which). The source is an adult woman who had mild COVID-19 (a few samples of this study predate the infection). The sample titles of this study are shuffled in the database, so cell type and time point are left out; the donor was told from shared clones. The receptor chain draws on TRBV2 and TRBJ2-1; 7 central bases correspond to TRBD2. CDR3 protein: CASRAGRGNEQFF. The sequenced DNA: TGTGCCAGCAGGGCAGGGAGGGGCAATGAGCAGTTCTTC. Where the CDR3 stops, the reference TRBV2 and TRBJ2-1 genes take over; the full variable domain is EPEVTQTPSHQVTQMGQEVILRCVPISNHLYFYWYRQILGQKVEFLVSFYNNEISEKSEIFDDQFSVERPDGSNFTLKIRSTKLEDSAMYFCASRAGRGNEQFFGPGTRLTVL.